This entry lists 29 T cell receptor beta chains sequenced from one sample in a study of T cells in Graves' hyperthyroidism and ophthalmopathy. Amplification yielded TCR beta CDR3 regions, with RNA transcripts as the source. The study used the HTBI primer set for a first-round RT-PCR of the TCR CDR3. TCRdb recomputed calls from the multiplex PCR reads with MiXCR, one row per CDR3 protein. Of around 60,000 distinct CDR3 sequences detected, roughly 52% appear once; the ten largest clones hold around 12%. The sequenced sample was blood. The receptors here all came from a woman under 40 with Graves' ophthalmopathy.

In this sample, this clonotype turned up many times. The V call is TRBV6-1, the J call TRBJ2-1, with TRBD2 identical over 10 bases. J lost 4 bases, V lost 3 bases, and 0 bases had no gene match. Germline-derived CDR1 and CDR2 are MNHNS and SASEGT. The CDR3 is 14 residues long. DNA for the CDR3: TGTGCCAGCAGTGAGACTAGCGGGTACAATGAGCAGTTCTTC. It specifies CASSETSGYNEQFF.

The chain carries TRBV28 and TRBJ1-3; no definite D call. The V gene lost 6 bases and the J gene lost 7 bases, with 19 bases spanning the gap. The CDR3 has 15 amino acids. Per germline, CDR1 MDHEN and CDR2 SYDVKM. CDR3: CASSLRHAGTNTIYF. The CDR3, as DNA: TGTGCCAGCAGCCTAAGACACGCCGGTACCAACACCATATATTTT. The variable domain in full, with the rest retrieved from reference TRBV28 and TRBJ1-3, is DVKVTQSSRYLVKRTGEKVFLECVQDMDHENMFWYRQDPGLGLRLIYFSYDVKMKEKGDIPEGYSVSREKKERFSLILESASTNQTSMYLCASSLRHAGTNTIYFGEGSWLTVV.

This chain links TRBV5-1 with TRBJ2-1; D is tentatively TRBD1 or TRBD2 (5 bases each). The CDR3 consists of 12 residues. Germline V gene lookup returns CDR1 SGHRS and CDR2 YFSETQ. V dropped 6 bases and J dropped 10 bases, with 14 bases sitting between them. The CDR3 sequence is CASTSGRDEQFF. The CDR3 coding sequence is TGCGCCAGCACCTCGGGCCGGGACGAGCAGTTCTTC.

Ten or more counts support this clonotype. V gene TRBV27 combines with J gene TRBJ2-5; 8 bases align to TRBD2. Trimming at V came to 6 bases and at J to 11 bases, leaving 14 bases not matched to a gene. This CDR3 spans 14 amino acids. The germline CDR1 and CDR2 sequences are MNHEY and SMNVEV (reference sequence). The CDR3 is CASSRGSGTSRQYF. The CDR3 DNA is TGTGCCAGCAGCCGTGGATCCGGGACTAGTCGTCAGTACTTC.

With respect to this clonotype: One end of the junction is discordant with germline, which a read error may explain. The J gene is TRBJ1-6, the V gene TRBV27, with D possibly matching TRBD1 (6 bases). Germline V gene sequence: CDR1 MNHEY, CDR2 SMNVEV (reference sequence). The CDR3 has 17 residues. DNA for the CDR3: TGTGCCAGCAGTTATAGGACAGCCAGCTCCTATGATTCACCCCTCCACTTT. The encoded protein is CASSYRTASSYDSPLHF.

This rearrangement joins TRBV6-8 to TRBJ2-3; 12 bases agree with TRBD2. The CDR3 is made up of 20 amino acids. The V gene's germline CDR1 is MNHGY and CDR2 SAAAGT. The trim removed 2 bases at V and 1 base at J, leaving 13 bases unmatched. Here the CDR3 reads CASSYPPLAGGMRGTDTQYF. CDR3 sequence (DNA): TGTGCCAGCAGTTACCCCCCTCTAGCGGGAGGGATGAGGGGCACAGATACGCAGTATTTT.

The V call is TRBV4-2, the J call TRBJ2-7; 8 nucleotides agree with TRBD2. This CDR3 is 15 amino acids long. CDR1 is LGHNA and CDR2 is YNFKEQ in the germline V gene. J lost 2 bases, V lost 1 base, and 4 bases had no gene match. The CDR3 protein is CASSQGTSGTYEQYF. CDR3 bases: TGTGCCAGCAGCCAAGGAACTAGCGGAACCTACGAGCAGTACTTC.

Of note for this clonotype: No conserved phenylalanine or tryptophan ends this CDR3, so it is likely a read error. V usage is TRBV5-5 and J usage is TRBJ2-4; D not certain. This CDR3 is built from 16 residues. Germline lookup yields CDR1 SGHKS and CDR2 YYEKEE (reference sequence). The CDR3 DNA sequence: TGTGCCGGCAGCTTGGCTGGCAGTCTAGCCAAAAACATTCAGTACTGC. Translated, it gives CAGSLAGSLAKNIQYC.

The chain uses TRBV9 and TRBJ1-2; D is unclear. The germline CDR1 and CDR2 sequences are SGDLS and YYNGEE. The CDR3 is 9 residues long. The V and J ends lost 7 bases and 8 bases respectively, with 6 bases between them. DNA for the CDR3: TGTGCCAGCGGGAAAGGCTACACCTTC. It is translated as CASGKGYTF.

Points on this clonotype: A much larger clone differs by one base, so this may be a read error. The chain uses TRBV6-6 and TRBJ2-5; 9 nucleotides agree with TRBD1. The CDR3 loop spans 16 amino acids. V lost 6 bases and J lost 5; bases outside the gene matches: 13. CDR1 MNHNY and CDR2 SVGAGI come from the germline V gene (reference sequence). The CDR3 sequence: CASSPTPGTGFETQYF. The CDR3, as DNA: TGTGCCAGCAGCCCCACTCCGGGGACAGGGTTCGAGACCCAGTACTTC.

This clonotype occurred many times. The chain links TRBV5-1 to TRBJ1-1, with unresolved D. The V end lost 0 bases, the J end lost 8 bases, and 11 bases lay between the germline ends. The CDR3 runs to 13 residues. Germline CDR1 and CDR2: SGHRS and YFSETQ. CDR3 region: CASSLARESEAFF. The CDR3, as DNA: TGCGCCAGCAGCTTGGCCCGGGAATCGGAAGCTTTCTTT.

V usage is TRBV19 and J usage is TRBJ1-5; D is unclear. V lost 3 bases, J lost 0 bases, and 12 bases lay in between. The CDR3 length is 16 residues. Germline lookup yields CDR1 LNHDA and CDR2 SQIVND (reference sequence). CDR3 DNA: TGTGCCAGTAGTATGCGCCGGACGGATAGCAATCAGCCCCAGCATTTT. Protein: CASSMRRTDSNQPQHF. The variable domain in full, with the rest retrieved from reference TRBV19 and TRBJ1-5, is DGGITQSPKYLFRKEGQNVTLSCEQNLNHDAMYWYRQDPGQGLRLIYYSQIVNDFQKGDIAEGYSVSREKKESFPLTVTSAQKNPTAFYLCASSMRRTDSNQPQHFGDGTRLSIL.

As to this clonotype: The CDR3 does not close with the conserved phenylalanine or tryptophan, likely indicating a read error. It is unclear where the CDR3 begins or ends on the DNA, so no DNA is shown, and the CDR3 is as TCRdb lists it. The genes are TRBV10-3 and TRBJ2-1; the table's D call, TRBD1, has no DNA check behind it. 11 amino acids form the CDR3, both terminal residues included. Germline loops: CDR1 ENHRY, CDR2 SYGVKD. CDR3 loop: CATTGLQGSRA.

Regarding this clonotype: A read error may explain this, as a much larger clone is one base away. The chain employs TRBV3-1 and TRBJ1-6; 11 bases map to TRBD1. CDR1 is LGHDT and CDR2 is YNNKEL in the germline V gene (reference sequence). The CDR3 totals 16 residues. CDR3 residues: CASSQTGTGGNPPLHF. In DNA, the CDR3 is TGTGCCAGCAGCCAAACCGGGACAGGGGGTAATCCACCCCTCCACTTT.

In this sample, this clonotype turned up many times. The rearrangement uses TRBV9 and TRBJ2-3; no clear D gene. Per germline, CDR1 SGDLS and CDR2 YYNGEE. The CDR3 has 14 amino acids. V was pared by 1 base and J by 1 base, with 7 bases between. Here the CDR3 DNA reads TGTGCCAGCAGCGTACGCCAAGGCACAGATACGCAGTATTTT. Residues: CASSVRQGTDTQYF.

The rearrangement uses TRBV29-1 and TRBJ1-1; D gene unclear. The CDR3 length is 13 residues. V gave up 4 bases and J gave up 4 bases, with 13 bases separating them. The V gene's germline CDR1 is SQVTM and CDR2 ANQGSEA. Written as DNA, the CDR3 is TGCAGCGTTGGACTAGCGGGAGTCACTGAAGCTTTCTTT. Its protein is CSVGLAGVTEAFF.

A single count supports this clonotype. The rearrangement joins TRBV2 to TRBJ1-1; tentatively, D is TRBD1 (5 bases). The length of the CDR3 is 14 residues. Per germline, CDR1 SNHLY and CDR2 FYNNEI. V was pared by 6 bases and J by 7 bases, with 18 bases between. For the CDR3, the DNA is TGTGCCAGCAGGGGGACGCAGGACGGAGGTGAAGCTTTCTTT. Protein sequence: CASRGTQDGGEAFF.

This clonotype occurred many times. The chain is built from TRBV19 and TRBJ1-5; D not resolved. With 5 bases removed from V and 1 base from J, the gap between germline ends came to 15 bases. CDR3 size: 16 residues. From germline, CDR1 is LNHDA and CDR2 SQIVND (reference sequence). For the CDR3, the DNA is TGTGCCAGTAGTCCGCCGAGTGTGTTGAGCAATCAGCCCCAGCATTTT. Encoded protein: CASSPPSVLSNQPQHF. Full variable domain (missing parts from reference TRBV19 and TRBJ1-5): DGGITQSPKYLFRKEGQNVTLSCEQNLNHDAMYWYRQDPGQGLRLIYYSQIVNDFQKGDIAEGYSVSREKKESFPLTVTSAQKNPTAFYLCASSPPSVLSNQPQHFGDGTRLSIL.

In this sample, this clonotype is medium-sized. The chain employs TRBV2 and TRBJ1-2; D unclear. The V and J ends lost 4 bases and 4 bases respectively, with 7 bases between them. The CDR3 spans 12 residues. Per germline, CDR1 SNHLY and CDR2 FYNNEI. The CDR3 here is CASSVSGYGYTF. CDR3 in DNA: TGTGCCAGCAGTGTCTCGGGCTATGGCTACACCTTC.

This clonotype showed up many times. This rearrangement joins TRBV14 to TRBJ2-7; D unresolved. Germline V gene sequence: CDR1 SGHDN, CDR2 FVKESK. CDR3 length: 13 residues. Trimming took off 3 bases at V and 3 bases at J, with 9 bases between the two ends. CDR3: CASSQYRNYEQYF. In DNA, the CDR3 is TGTGCCAGCAGCCAGTACAGAAACTACGAGCAGTACTTC.

Regarding this clonotype: This may be a read error: a much more frequent sequence differs by one nucleotide. The CDR3 does not close with the conserved phenylalanine or tryptophan, likely indicating a read error. The rearrangement uses TRBV4-1 and TRBJ1-1; the D gene is possibly TRBD1 (5 bases). From germline, CDR1 is MGHRA and CDR2 YSYEKL. V dropped 1 base and J dropped 8 bases, with 11 bases sitting between them. This CDR3 spans 13 amino acids. The CDR3 sequence: CASSQGRGREAFL. The CDR3 DNA follows: TGCGCCAGCAGCCAAGGGCGGGGGAGGGAAGCTTTCCTT.

This chain uses TRBV20-1 with TRBJ2-5; 9 positions agree with TRBD2. Germline CDR1 and CDR2: DFQATT and SNEGSKA (reference sequence). The J segment lost 5 bases and the V segment lost 3 bases, leaving 7 bases of the junction unmatched. The CDR3 loop spans 14 amino acids. CDR3 in amino acids: CSASRREGRETQYF. CDR3 coding DNA: TGCAGTGCTAGTCGGCGGGAGGGCCGGGAGACCCAGTACTTC.

This clonotype was seen ten or more times. The chain carries TRBV4-2 and TRBJ2-5; a possible D gene is TRBD1 (6 bases). This CDR3 contains 18 residues. Trimming cost V 0 bases and J 2 bases, with 19 bases left between them. Germline CDR1 reads LGHNA; CDR2 reads YNFKEQ. The CDR3 sequence: CASSQDQAWGQGQETQYF. CDR3 nucleotide sequence: TGTGCCAGCAGCCAAGATCAGGCCTGGGGGCAGGGTCAAGAGACCCAGTACTTC.

This clonotype was seen at least ten times. This rearrangement joins TRBV6-1 to TRBJ2-2, with 7 bases identical to TRBD2. The ends lost 10 bases at V and 3 bases at J; junction bases unmatched: 14. The CDR3 is 16 amino acids. Germline-derived CDR1 and CDR2 are MNHNS and SASEGT. The CDR3 DNA follows: TGTGCCACCCCCCTCCCGACTAGCCTACACACCGGGGAGCTGTTTTTT. Translated, it gives CATPLPTSLHTGELFF.

This clonotype has ten or more counts. The V and J genes are TRBV3-1 and TRBJ1-5; tentative D call: TRBD1 (5 bases). Germline lookup yields CDR1 LGHDT and CDR2 YNNKEL (reference sequence). V lost 2 bases to trimming and J lost 1 base, with 9 bases between them. The length of the CDR3 is 15 residues. CDR3: CASSQWQGSNQPQHF. The CDR3 region has the DNA TGTGCCAGCAGCCAATGGCAGGGCAGCAATCAGCCCCAGCATTTT.

This clonotype was detected once. The chain joins TRBV6-5 to TRBJ2-5, with D perhaps assigned TRBD1 or TRBD2 (5 bases each). The CDR3 extends over 16 amino acids. The germline CDR1 and CDR2 sequences are MNHEY and SVGAGI. Deletions cut 6 bases from V and 1 base from J, with 18 bases between. Here the CDR3 DNA reads TGTGCCAGCAGGCAAATCGGACGGGGACGCCAAGAGACCCAGTACTTC. As protein: CASRQIGRGRQETQYF.

This clonotype was seen ten or more times. The chain links TRBV4-1 to TRBJ2-1; 8 nucleotides match TRBD2. The CDR3 loop spans 16 amino acids. With V trimmed by 6 bases and J by 9 bases, 16 bases remained unmatched. Germline CDR1 and CDR2: MGHRA and YSYEKL. In DNA, the CDR3 is TGCGCCAGCAGGAGGACTGGGGCGGGAGGAGAGGGTGAGCAGTTCTTC. This encodes CASRRTGAGGEGEQFF.

For this clonotype: One junction end does not reproduce the germline sequence, and a read error may be involved. The chain has TRBV11-2 and TRBJ1-2; D may be TRBD1 (6 bases). Looked up from germline, CDR1 is SGHAT and CDR2 is FQNNGV. This CDR3 is built from 13 residues. This chain's CDR3 is CAGSSTGQTGHTF. CDR3 DNA: TGTGCCGGCAGCTCGACAGGTCAAACGGGGCACACCTTC.

This clonotype was detected many times. CDR3 sequence reads: CSARPSLGSSYNEQFF. The CDR3 nucleotides are TGCAGTGCTAGACCCTCGCTAGGGAGCTCCTACAATGAGCAGTTCTTC. The chain uses TRBV20-1 and TRBJ2-1; possibly TRBD2 for D (5 bases). Germline CDR1 reads DFQATT; CDR2 reads SNEGSKA (reference sequence). Trimming stripped 2 bases from V and 0 bases from J, with 14 bases between. This CDR3 is built from 16 residues.